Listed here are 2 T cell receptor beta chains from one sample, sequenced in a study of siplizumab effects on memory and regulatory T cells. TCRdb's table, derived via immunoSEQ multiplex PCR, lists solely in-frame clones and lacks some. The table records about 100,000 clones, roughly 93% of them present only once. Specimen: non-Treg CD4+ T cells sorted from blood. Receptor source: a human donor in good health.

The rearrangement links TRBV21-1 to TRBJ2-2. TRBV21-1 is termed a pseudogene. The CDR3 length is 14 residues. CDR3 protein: CASRSPEGTGELFF. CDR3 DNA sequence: TGTGCCAGCAGGAGCCCCGAAGGTACCGGGGAGCTGTTTTTT.

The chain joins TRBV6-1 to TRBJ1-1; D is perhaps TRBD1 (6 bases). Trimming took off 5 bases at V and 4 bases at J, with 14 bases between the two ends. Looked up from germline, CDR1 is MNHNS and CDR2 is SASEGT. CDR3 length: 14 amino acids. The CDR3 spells CASSSGHLGTEAFF. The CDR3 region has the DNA TGTGCCAGCAGTTCGGGACACCTTGGCACTGAAGCTTTCTTT.